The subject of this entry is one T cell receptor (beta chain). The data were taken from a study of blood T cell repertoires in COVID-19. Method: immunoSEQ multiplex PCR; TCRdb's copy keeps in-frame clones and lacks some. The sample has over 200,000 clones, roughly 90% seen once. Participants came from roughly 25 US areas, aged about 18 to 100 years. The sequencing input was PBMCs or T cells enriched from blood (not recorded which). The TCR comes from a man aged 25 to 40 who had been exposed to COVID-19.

CDR3 bases: TGTGCCAGCAGCTTGGTGACTCAAGAGACCCAGTACTTC. Translating it yields CASSLVTQETQYF. V and J are TRBV5-6 and TRBJ2-5; no clear D. The CDR3 sequence is 13 residues long. Germline V CDR1 and CDR2: SGHDT, YYEEEE. V was trimmed by 0 bases and J by 2 bases, leaving 5 bases between them.